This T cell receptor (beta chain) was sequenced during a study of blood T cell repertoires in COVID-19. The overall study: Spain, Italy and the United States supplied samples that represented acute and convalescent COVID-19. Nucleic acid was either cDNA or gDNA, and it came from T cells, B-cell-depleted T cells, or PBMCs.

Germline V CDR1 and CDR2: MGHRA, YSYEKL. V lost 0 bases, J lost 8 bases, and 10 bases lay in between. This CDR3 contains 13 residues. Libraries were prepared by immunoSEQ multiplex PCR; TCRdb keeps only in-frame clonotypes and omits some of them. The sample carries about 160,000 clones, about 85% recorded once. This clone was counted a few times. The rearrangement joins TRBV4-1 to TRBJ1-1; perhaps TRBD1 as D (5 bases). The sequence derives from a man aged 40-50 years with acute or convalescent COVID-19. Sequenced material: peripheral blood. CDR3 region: CASSQDNGAEAFF. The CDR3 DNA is TGCGCCAGCAGCCAAGATAATGGGGCGGAAGCTTTCTTT.